The source of this TCR beta chain is a study of blood T cells in healthy people across ages. Study-wide results and caveats: The recorded TCR beta diversity per million T cells decreased in a roughly linear manner with age. Higher diversity and more naive CD4+ cells were features of long-lived donors, compared to aged donors.

For this clonotype: Its specificity is unknown.

Next came a second PCR, run for about 6 to 12 cycles, which used a sample-barcoded 5' primer along with a J-beta primer mix. Via MiXCR, TCRdb re-called the 5' RACE reads, giving one row per CDR3 protein. The table has under 2,000,000 distinct CDR3 sequences, less than 50% seen once. The CDR3 sequence is 17 residues long. V was trimmed by 5 bases and J by 0 bases, leaving 19 bases between them. Total RNA amounts of at least 6 micrograms were extracted per sample. The chain recombines TRBV12-3 or TRBV12-4 with TRBJ1-2; tentative D call: TRBD1 (5 bases). The sample was blood. This TCR was sampled from a woman aged 40-49 years in good health. The CDR3 coding sequence is TGTGCCAGCAGTCCCACGGGACGGACGTTATCTAACTATGGCTACACCTTC. Protein: CASSPTGRTLSNYGYTF.